These T cell receptor beta chains were read from a single sample in a study of T cells expressing NK-cell markers. From the 5' RACE reads, TCRdb lists one entry per CDR3 protein and no DNA. This sample's clone table lists about 160,000 distinct CDR3 sequences. Sequencing input: blood T cells: a sorted CD56 or NKG2C T cell subset, CD4+ or CD8+ T cells, or bulk PBMC T cells (not recorded which). The source of these receptors is a man aged 18 to 69 in good health. Both conserved end residues are part of each CDR3.

j_call v_call cdr3_aa
TRBJ1-2 TRBV5-6 CASSLGQSHYGYTF
TRBJ2-7 TRBV5-1 CASSKTQGVNYEQYF
TRBJ2-1 TRBV7-9 CASEAIPNNEQFF
TRBJ2-3 TRBV12-3/TRBV12-4 CASSLGGRGDTQYF
TRBJ2-1 TRBV19 CASSITGGDYNEQFF
TRBJ2-1 TRBV4-1 CASSHFNEQFF
TRBJ2-5 TRBV24-1 CATSDFQRGAETQYF
TRBJ2-1 TRBV27 CASSTLPSNEQFF
TRBJ2-3 TRBV15 CATSRAWTDTQYF
TRBJ2-5 TRBV28 CASSLGGLAGKPQETQYF
TRBJ1-2 TRBV12-3/TRBV12-4 CASSFSLQGAPPNYGYTF
TRBJ2-2 TRBV2 CASTGYRILNTGELFF
TRBJ2-4 TRBV20-1 CSARARIAKNIQYF
TRBJ1-1 TRBV15 CATKPDRGRTEAFF
TRBJ1-2 TRBV7-9 CASSPYVNYGYTF
TRBJ2-1 TRBV19 CASSTWSGEYNEQFF
TRBJ2-7 TRBV5-6 CASSLGISYEQYF
TRBJ2-3 TRBV3-1 CASSQTATRYGGTQYF
TRBJ1-5 TRBV6-1 CASSHSGGNNQPQHF
TRBJ1-2 TRBV2 CASSNKGKYGYTF
TRBJ1-5 TRBV7-9 CASSLGQHWPQHF
TRBJ2-3 TRBV6-4 CASSHQGGSDTQYF
TRBJ1-2 TRBV6-1 CASSELSTGVAYGYTF
TRBJ2-2 TRBV20-1 CSARNRVPNTGELFF
TRBJ2-3 TRBV10-3 CACGMSTDTQYF
TRBJ2-7 TRBV28 CASSLLGGDLYEQYF
TRBJ2-3 TRBV11-2 CASSFDLTSGGASTDTQYF
TRBJ1-1 TRBV19 CATTQGRVTEAFF
TRBJ2-1 TRBV20-1 CSGDSTDNEQFF
TRBJ2-3 TRBV29-1 CSGAGPEGDTQYF
TRBJ2-1 TRBV14 CASSQGTGSYNEQFF
TRBJ1-2 TRBV12-3/TRBV12-4 CASGKQGMGGYTF
TRBJ2-5 TRBV24-1 CATSPSGGGETQYF
TRBJ1-1 TRBV28 CASSLKTGRRNTEAFF